This T cell receptor (beta chain) was obtained from a study of shared clonotypes between healthy human individuals. Overall study context: Donors, aged 18 to 49, were a couple of women and a few men. Whole-study findings and limits: Roughly 5% of naive CD4 clonotypes were shared across four donors.

This CDR3 contains 14 residues. The germline gives CDR1 ENHRY, CDR2 SYGVKD. V shed 6 bases and J 6 bases; nucleotides not matched to a gene: 10. As regards this clone: What it binds is unknown.

Researchers divided each subset's genomic DNA evenly across several immunoSEQ plates. The authors loaded about 200 ng DNA, 30,000 to 35,000 T cell genomes, into sorted-subset replicate PCRs. Assay used: immunoSEQ multiplex PCR; TCRdb lists only in-frame clones, some missing. The sample holds 550,000 to 850,000 clones; approximately 74% are singletons and the top ten take approximately 1.8%. The receptor was isolated from a woman aged 30 to 39 in good health. Sequencing was carried out using memory CD4+ T cells sorted from blood. Specified subset: CD45RA-negative fraction. The rearrangement links TRBV10-3 to TRBJ2-7; 8 bases map to TRBD2. The CDR3 protein is CAIRSTSDGVEQYF. The DNA of the CDR3 is TGTGCCATCAGGTCGACTAGCGATGGCGTCGAGCAGTACTTC.